This is a list of T cell receptor beta chains from one sample in a study of cytomegalovirus exposure and HLA in healthy donors. The assay was immunoSEQ multiplex PCR, and TCRdb's table has in-frame clones only and misses some. The sample holds about 89,000 clones, around 60% seen once. The sample comprised PBMCs. These receptors came from a human donor in good health. CDR3s include the opening cysteine and the closing phenylalanine or tryptophan. The order of the fields is V gene, clone size, J gene, D gene, CDR3 protein, CDR3 DNA. D genes are given only for firm matches. A row's size may be missing; if present it is once, few, many or a size class.

TRBV5-1	few	TRBJ2-5	.	CASSLVSGKETQYF	TGCGCCAGCAGCTTGGTCAGCGGAAAAGAGACCCAGTACTTC
TRBV29-1	.	TRBJ1-2	.	CSVEDTTEYGYTF	TGCAGCGTTGAAGATACTACGGAGTATGGCTACACCTTC
TRBV7-9	few	TRBJ1-5	.	CASSQNSGFATNQPQHF	TGTGCCAGCAGCCAGAACTCCGGGTTCGCCACCAATCAGCCCCAGCATTTT
TRBV7-9	.	TRBJ2-1	.	CASSLVAEYNEQFF	TGTGCCAGCAGCTTAGTCGCGGAATACAATGAGCAGTTCTTC
TRBV11-2	.	TRBJ2-7	.	CASSGSYEQYF	TGTGCCAGCAGCGGGAGTTACGAGCAGTACTTC
TRBV5-5	few	TRBJ2-7	.	CASSLHLEQYF	TGTGCCAGCAGCTTACATCTCGAGCAGTACTTC
TRBV7-9	.	TRBJ2-7	TRBD1	CASSSTRDRVPYEQYF	TGTGCCAGCAGCTCGACCCGGGACAGGGTGCCCTACGAGCAGTACTTC
TRBV5-4	.	TRBJ2-3	.	CASSSRRPGGWNTDTQYF	TGTGCCAGCAGCTCCAGAAGGCCGGGGGGCTGGAACACAGATACGCAGTATTTT
TRBV7-6	once	TRBJ1-6	.	CASSQQGLNSPLHF	TGTGCCAGCAGCCAACAGGGTCTTAATTCACCCCTCCACTTT
TRBV5-6	.	TRBJ1-1	.	CASSLHRFSSF	TGTGCCAGCAGCTTACACAGGTTTTCGAGCTTT
TRBV7-2	few	TRBJ2-5	.	CASSLWDYQETQYF	TGTGCCAGCAGCTTATGGGACTACCAAGAGACCCAGTACTTC
TRBV5-5	.	TRBJ1-4	.	CASSASLGATNEKLFF	TGTGCCAGCAGCGCTAGCCTTGGGGCAACTAATGAAAAACTGTTTTTT
TRBV4-3	.	TRBJ2-3	.	CASSQAGGGNTQYF	TGCGCCAGCAGCCAAGCGGGTGGGGGCAATACGCAGTATTTT
TRBV10-3	few	TRBJ2-5	TRBD2	CAISHGGAPETQYF	TGTGCCATCAGTCACGGGGGGGCGCCGGAGACCCAGTACTTC
TRBV14	.	TRBJ2-7	.	CASSRQSSYEQYF	TGTGCCAGCAGCCGACAATCCTCCTACGAGCAGTACTTC
TRBV4-3	once	TRBJ1-3	.	CASSLTGTGNTIYF	TGCGCCAGCAGCCTAACAGGGACTGGAAACACCATATATTTT
TRBV11-3	.	TRBJ2-5	TRBD2	CASSHGGLAGETQETQYF	TGTGCCAGCAGCCATGGGGGGCTAGCGGGGGAAACACAAGAGACCCAGTACTTC
TRBV2	.	TRBJ1-1	TRBD1	CASGGAGGPTEAFF	TGTGCCAGCGGAGGGGCAGGGGGCCCCACTGAAGCTTTCTTT
TRBV5-5	few	TRBJ1-2	.	CASSPAGLGNYGYTF	TGTGCCAGCAGCCCGGCAGGGTTGGGGAACTATGGCTACACCTTC
TRBV9	.	TRBJ2-1	.	CASSVKGEQFF	TGTGCCAGCAGCGTAAAGGGGGAGCAGTTCTTC
TRBV2	.	TRBJ2-2	TRBD1	CASDRTGITGELFF	TGTGCCAGCGACCGGACAGGGATCACCGGGGAGCTGTTTTTT
TRBV5-8	.	TRBJ2-3	TRBD2	CASSLGLAAYTDTQYF	TGTGCCAGCAGCTTGGGACTAGCGGCGTACACAGATACGCAGTATTTT
TRBV4-1	.	TRBJ2-3	.	CASSQRVGLVPDTQYF	TGCGCCAGCAGCCAGAGGGTGGGACTCGTGCCAGATACGCAGTATTTT
TRBV7-9	few	TRBJ1-2	TRBD1	CASSFRDSYGYTF	TGTGCCAGCAGCTTCCGGGACAGCTATGGCTACACCTTC
TRBV19	.	TRBJ2-5	TRBD2	CASSTRGATYQETQYF	TGTGCCAGTAGTACGCGGGGGGCCACGTACCAAGAGACCCAGTACTTC
TRBV11-2	.	TRBJ2-5	.	CASSLGYSSQETQYF	TGTGCCAGCAGCTTAGGGTACTCCTCCCAAGAGACCCAGTACTTC
TRBV12-5	.	TRBJ2-5	TRBD1	CASGLGQGACTRETQYF	TGTGCTAGTGGTTTGGGACAGGGGGCGTGTACCCGAGAGACCCAGTACTTC
TRBV10-3	medium-sized	TRBJ1-1	.	CAIWEQDRTEAFF	TGTGCCATCTGGGAGCAGGATCGCACTGAAGCTTTCTTT
TRBV2	once	TRBJ2-4	TRBD1	CASSRGQVNIQYF	TGTGCCAGCAGTAGGGGGCAGGTGAACATTCAGTACTTC
TRBV5-5	once	TRBJ1-1	.	CASSSARDNTEAFF	TGTGCCAGCAGCTCGGCTAGAGATAACACTGAAGCTTTCTTT
TRBV7-9	.	TRBJ1-1	.	CASSFGAGVVPEAFF	TGTGCCAGCAGCTTCGGGGCAGGGGTAGTCCCTGAAGCTTTCTTT
TRBV10-3	.	TRBJ1-6	.	CAISRNPRGRDSPLHF	TGTGCCATCTCTCGAAACCCCAGGGGTCGGGATTCACCCCTCCACTTT
TRBV6-6	.	TRBJ2-2	.	CASSQQGTGELFF	TGTGCCAGCAGTCAACAGGGAACCGGGGAGCTGTTTTTT
TRBV2	.	TRBJ1-3	.	CASSDPGTGNTIYF	TGTGCCAGCAGTGACCCCGGGACAGGAAACACCATATATTTT
TRBV10-3	.	TRBJ1-1	TRBD1	CAITSTTGLNTEAFF	TGTGCCATCACCTCAACGACAGGGTTGAACACTGAAGCTTTCTTT
TRBV7-6	.	TRBJ2-3	.	CASSFSGVTDTQYF	TGTGCCAGCAGCTTTTCAGGGGTTACAGATACGCAGTATTTT
TRBV4-3	once	TRBJ2-2	.	CASSQEMRVNTGELFF	TGCGCCAGCAGCCAAGAAATGAGGGTGAACACCGGGGAGCTGTTTTTT
TRBV5-4	few	TRBJ1-1	.	CASSWSPANTEAFF	TGTGCCAGCAGCTGGAGTCCGGCGAACACTGAAGCTTTCTTT
TRBV27	.	TRBJ2-1	TRBD2	CASSSLPGTSGVGISYNEQFF	TGTGCCAGCAGTTCCCTCCCCGGGACTAGCGGGGTAGGGATCTCCTACAATGAGCAGTTCTTC
TRBV6-5	.	TRBJ2-1	TRBD2	CATWRAEAGEQFF	TGTGCCACCTGGAGGGCGGAAGCGGGAGAGCAGTTCTTC
TRBV11-3	.	TRBJ2-3	.	CASSLQDTQYF	TGTGCCAGCAGCTTACAAGATACGCAGTATTTT
TRBV19	few	TRBJ1-2	TRBD1	CASSSDRGNLYGYTF	TGTGCCAGTAGTTCCGACAGGGGGAACCTCTATGGCTACACCTTC
TRBV5-4	.	TRBJ1-2	TRBD1	CASRLDRSNYGYTF	TGTGCCAGCAGGTTGGACAGGTCAAACTATGGCTACACCTTC
TRBV27	.	TRBJ2-5	TRBD2	CASSAGASITTQYF	TGTGCCAGCAGCGCGGGAGCCTCAATAACGACCCAGTACTTC
TRBV18	.	TRBJ2-2	TRBD2	CASSAGGRTTGELFF	TGTGCCAGCTCCGCGGGGGGGCGAACTACCGGGGAGCTGTTTTTT
TRBV13	.	TRBJ1-1	.	CASSPLTRMNTEAFF	TGTGCCAGCAGCCCCCTCACTCGAATGAACACTGAAGCTTTCTTT
TRBV4-3	once	TRBJ2-2	TRBD1	CASSRDGTGDRELFF	TGCGCCAGCAGCCGGGATGGGACAGGGGATCGGGAGCTGTTTTTT
TRBV10-3	.	TRBJ1-2	.	CAIGEQGSYGYTF	TGTGCCATCGGTGAACAGGGTAGTTATGGCTACACCTTC
TRBV2	.	TRBJ2-1	.	CASSVGAYNEQFF	TGTGCCAGCAGTGTGGGGGCATACAATGAGCAGTTCTTC
TRBV18	.	TRBJ2-7	TRBD2	CASSPGTSEYEQYF	TGTGCCAGCTCACCGGGGACTAGCGAATACGAGCAGTACTTC
TRBV5-4	few	TRBJ1-1	.	CASSQTWNTEAFF	TGTGCCAGCAGCCAGACATGGAACACTGAAGCTTTCTTT
TRBV18	.	TRBJ2-7	TRBD1	CASSLGTGASYEQYF	TGTGCCAGCTCACTCGGGACAGGGGCTTCCTACGAGCAGTACTTC
TRBV18	.	TRBJ1-5	.	CASTRDIDQPQHF	TGTGCCAGCACCCGGGACATCGATCAGCCCCAGCATTTT
TRBV6-4	few	TRBJ2-6	.	CASRAPGANVLTF	TGTGCCAGCAGGGCCCCCGGGGCCAACGTCCTGACTTTC
TRBV19	.	TRBJ2-2	.	CASSINRNTGELFF	TGTGCCAGTAGTATCAACAGGAACACCGGGGAGCTGTTTTTT
TRBV12-2	few	TRBJ1-6	.	CASRFPTPLHF	TGTGCAAGTCGCTTTCCTACACCCCTCCACTTT
TRBV28	.	TRBJ1-4	TRBD1	CASSWTGASNEKLFF	TGTGCCAGCAGTTGGACAGGGGCCTCTAATGAAAAACTGTTTTTT
TRBV6-1	.	TRBJ1-2	.	CASRRTGNYGYTF	TGTGCCAGCAGGCGGACGGGAAACTATGGCTACACCTTC
TRBV6-6	.	TRBJ1-4	.	CASRDSATNEKLFF	TGTGCCAGTAGAGACAGTGCAACTAATGAAAAACTGTTTTTT
TRBV5-1	once	TRBJ1-3	TRBD1	CASSRDRPSGNTIYF	TGCGCCAGCAGCCGGGACAGACCCTCTGGAAACACCATATATTTT